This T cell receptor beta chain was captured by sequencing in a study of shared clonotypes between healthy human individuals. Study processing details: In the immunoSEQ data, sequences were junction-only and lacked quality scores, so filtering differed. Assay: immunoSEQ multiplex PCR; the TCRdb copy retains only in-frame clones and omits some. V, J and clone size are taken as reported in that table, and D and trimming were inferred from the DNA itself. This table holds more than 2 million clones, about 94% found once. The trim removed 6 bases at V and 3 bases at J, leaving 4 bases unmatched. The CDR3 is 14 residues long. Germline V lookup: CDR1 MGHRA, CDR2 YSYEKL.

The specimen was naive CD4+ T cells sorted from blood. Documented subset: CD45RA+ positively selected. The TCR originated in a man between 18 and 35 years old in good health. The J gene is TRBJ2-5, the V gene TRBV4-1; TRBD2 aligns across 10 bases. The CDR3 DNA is TGCGCCAGCAGTCTTAGCGGGGGGAAAGAGACCCAGTACTTC. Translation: CASSLSGGKETQYF.